This T cell receptor (beta chain) emerged from a study of blood T cell repertoires in COVID-19. The CDR3 loop spans 13 amino acids. The germline V gene has CDR1 SGHTS and CDR2 YDEGEE. V lost 4 bases and J lost 6, with 13 bases in between. Profiling relied on immunoSEQ multiplex PCR, and the TCRdb table lists in-frame clones only, not all of them. The table records hundreds of thousands of clones, about 80% of them present only once. The TCR comes from a woman in her 50s who had recovered from COVID-19. The sample was peripheral blood. The V call is TRBV5-8, the J call TRBJ1-2; D remains ambiguous. The DNA for the CDR3 is TGTGCCAGCAGCCCGGTAGGGAGGGATGGCTACACCTTC. Protein sequence: CASSPVGRDGYTF.